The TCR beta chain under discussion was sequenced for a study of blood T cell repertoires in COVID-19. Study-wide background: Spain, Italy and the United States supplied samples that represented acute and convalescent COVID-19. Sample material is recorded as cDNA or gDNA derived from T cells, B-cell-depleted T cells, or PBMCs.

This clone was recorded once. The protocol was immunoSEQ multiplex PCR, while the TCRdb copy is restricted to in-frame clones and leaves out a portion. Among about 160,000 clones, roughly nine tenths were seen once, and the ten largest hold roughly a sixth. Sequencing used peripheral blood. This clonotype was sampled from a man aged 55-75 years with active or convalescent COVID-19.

CDR3 sequence reads: CAIPDRGTTGELFF. CDR3 bases: TGTGCCATCCCGGACAGGGGAACCACCGGGGAGCTGTTTTTT. The chain has TRBV10-3 and TRBJ2-2; 9 bases map to TRBD1. The CDR3 extends over 14 amino acids. Per the germline V gene, CDR1 is ENHRY and CDR2 is SYGVKD. The junction had 5 bases not matched to a gene; V was cut back by 8 bases and J by 4 bases.